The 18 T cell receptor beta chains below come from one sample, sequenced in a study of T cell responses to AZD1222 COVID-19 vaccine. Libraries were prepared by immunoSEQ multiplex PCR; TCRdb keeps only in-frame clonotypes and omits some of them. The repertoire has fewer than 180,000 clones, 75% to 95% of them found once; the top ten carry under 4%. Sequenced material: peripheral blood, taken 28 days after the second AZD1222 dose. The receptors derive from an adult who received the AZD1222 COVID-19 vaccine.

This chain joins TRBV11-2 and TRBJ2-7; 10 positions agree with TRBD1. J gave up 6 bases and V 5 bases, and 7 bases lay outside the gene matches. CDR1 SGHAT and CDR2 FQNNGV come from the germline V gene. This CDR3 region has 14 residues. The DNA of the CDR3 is TGTGCCAGCAGCCTCCGGGACAGGGGCGGCGAGCAGTACTTC. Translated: CASSLRDRGGEQYF.

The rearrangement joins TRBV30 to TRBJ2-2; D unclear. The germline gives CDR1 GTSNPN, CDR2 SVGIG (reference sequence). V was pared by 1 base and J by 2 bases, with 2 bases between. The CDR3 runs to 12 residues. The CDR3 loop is CAWSDNTGELFF. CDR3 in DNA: TGTGCCTGGAGTGATAACACCGGGGAGCTGTTTTTT.

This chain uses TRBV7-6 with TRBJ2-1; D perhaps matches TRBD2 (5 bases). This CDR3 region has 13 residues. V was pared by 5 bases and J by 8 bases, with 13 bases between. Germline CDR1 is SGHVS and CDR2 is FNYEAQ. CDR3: CASSLIVEDEQFF. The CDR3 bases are TGTGCCAGCAGCCTGATTGTGGAGGATGAGCAGTTCTTC.

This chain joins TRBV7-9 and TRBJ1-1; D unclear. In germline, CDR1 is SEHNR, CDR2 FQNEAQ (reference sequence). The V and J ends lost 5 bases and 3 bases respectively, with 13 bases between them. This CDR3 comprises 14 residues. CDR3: CASSVTSGDTEAFF. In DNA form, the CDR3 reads TGTGCCAGCAGCGTTACTTCCGGGGACACTGAAGCTTTCTTT.

The CDR3 DNA reads as TGTGCCAGCAGTTGGGGGGAAGAGCAGTACTTC. This sequence encodes CASSWGEEQYF. This chain links TRBV2 with TRBJ2-7, with a tentative D call TRBD2 (6 bases). The germline CDR1 and CDR2 sequences are SNHLY and FYNNEI. Trimming removed 5 bases at V and 7 bases at J, with 9 bases between. This CDR3 has 11 amino acids.

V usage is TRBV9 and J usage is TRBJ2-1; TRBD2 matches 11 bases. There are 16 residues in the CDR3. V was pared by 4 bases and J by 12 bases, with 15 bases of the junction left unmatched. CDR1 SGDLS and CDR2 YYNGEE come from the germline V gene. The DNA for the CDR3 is TGTGCCAGCAGCCCCATAGGTGTGACTAGCGGGACCCTGCAGTTCTTC. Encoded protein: CASSPIGVTSGTLQFF.

CDR3 loop: CASSLGTGVEKLFF. As DNA, the CDR3 is TGTGCCAGCAGCTTAGGGACAGGGGTTGAAAAACTGTTTTTT. The V call is TRBV7-9, the J call TRBJ1-4; 9 bases line up with TRBD1. The CDR3 has 14 amino acids. The ends lost 1 base at V and 7 bases at J; junction bases unmatched: 1. Germline CDR1 SEHNR, CDR2 FQNEAQ (reference sequence).

The CDR3 DNA is TGTGCCAGCAGCCTTTACAGGGGTCTCGGAAATAATTCACCCCTCCACTTT. Protein sequence: CASSLYRGLGNNSPLHF. The V call is TRBV14, the J call TRBJ1-6; 7 bases fit TRBD1. Germline V gives CDR1 SGHDN, CDR2 FVKESK. Unmatched junction bases numbered 11, after V lost 4 bases and J lost 5 bases. The CDR3 has 17 residues.

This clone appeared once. CDR3 in DNA: TGTGCCAGCAGCTTTCAACAGAGTGGTTTCAACTATAATTCACCCCTCCACTTT. As protein: CASSFQQSGFNYNSPLHF. The rearrangement joins TRBV7-2 to TRBJ1-6; D not certain. Germline V gene lookup returns CDR1 SGHTA and CDR2 FQGNSA. This CDR3 has 18 residues. V lost 3 bases to trimming and J lost 3 bases, with 18 bases between them.

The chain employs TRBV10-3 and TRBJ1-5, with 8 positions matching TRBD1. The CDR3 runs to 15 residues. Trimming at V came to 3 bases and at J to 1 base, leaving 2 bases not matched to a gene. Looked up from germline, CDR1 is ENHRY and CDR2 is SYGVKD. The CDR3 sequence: CAISERQGSNQPQHF. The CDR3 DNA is TGTGCCATCAGTGAACGACAGGGGAGCAATCAGCCCCAGCATTTT.

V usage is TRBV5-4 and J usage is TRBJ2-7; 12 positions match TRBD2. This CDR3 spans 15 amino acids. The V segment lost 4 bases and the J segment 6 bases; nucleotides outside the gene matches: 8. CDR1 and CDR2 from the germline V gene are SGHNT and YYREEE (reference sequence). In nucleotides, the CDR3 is TGTGCCAGCAGCGCCCAACTAGCGGGAGGCGGCGAGCAGTACTTC. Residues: CASSAQLAGGGEQYF.

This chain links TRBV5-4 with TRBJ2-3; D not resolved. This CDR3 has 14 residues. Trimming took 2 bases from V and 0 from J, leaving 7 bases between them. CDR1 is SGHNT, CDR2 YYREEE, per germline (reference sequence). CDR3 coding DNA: TGTGCCAGCAGCTTACGCGGTAGCACAGATACGCAGTATTTT. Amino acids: CASSLRGSTDTQYF.

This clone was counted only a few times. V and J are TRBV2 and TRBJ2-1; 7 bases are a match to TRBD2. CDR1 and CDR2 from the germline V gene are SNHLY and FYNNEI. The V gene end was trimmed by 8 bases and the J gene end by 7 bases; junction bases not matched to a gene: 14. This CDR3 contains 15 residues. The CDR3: CASPRDYPEGNEQFF. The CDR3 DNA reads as TGTGCCAGCCCTAGGGACTACCCGGAGGGGAATGAGCAGTTCTTC. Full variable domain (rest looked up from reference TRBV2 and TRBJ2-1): EPEVTQTPSHQVTQMGQEVILRCVPISNHLYFYWYRQILGQKVEFLVSFYNNEISEKSEIFDDQFSVERPDGSNFTLKIRSTKLEDSAMYFCASPRDYPEGNEQFFGPGTRLTVL.

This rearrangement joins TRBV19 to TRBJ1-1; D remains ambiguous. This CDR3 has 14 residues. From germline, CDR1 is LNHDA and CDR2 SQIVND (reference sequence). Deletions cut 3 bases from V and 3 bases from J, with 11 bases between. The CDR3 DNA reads TGTGCCAGTAGTATTAATCCGGGGTACACTGAAGCTTTCTTT. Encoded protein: CASSINPGYTEAFF.

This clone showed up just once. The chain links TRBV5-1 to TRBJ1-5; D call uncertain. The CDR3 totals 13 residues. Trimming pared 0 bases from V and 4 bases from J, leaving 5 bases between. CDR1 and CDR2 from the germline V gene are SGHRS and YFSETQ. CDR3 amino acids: CASSLAENQPQHF. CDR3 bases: TGCGCCAGCAGCTTGGCCGAGAATCAGCCCCAGCATTTT.

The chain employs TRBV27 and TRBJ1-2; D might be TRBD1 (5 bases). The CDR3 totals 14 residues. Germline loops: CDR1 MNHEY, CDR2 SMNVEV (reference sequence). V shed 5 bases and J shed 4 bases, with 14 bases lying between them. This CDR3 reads CASSLNSGPYGYTF. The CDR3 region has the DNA TGTGCCAGCAGTCTCAATTCAGGGCCCTATGGCTACACCTTC.

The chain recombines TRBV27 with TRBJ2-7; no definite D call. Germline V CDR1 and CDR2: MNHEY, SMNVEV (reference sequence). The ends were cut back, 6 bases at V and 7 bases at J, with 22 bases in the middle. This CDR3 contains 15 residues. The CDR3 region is CASSLLEVPVGEQYF. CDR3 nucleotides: TGTGCCAGCAGCCTTCTAGAAGTGCCAGTCGGGGAGCAGTACTTC.

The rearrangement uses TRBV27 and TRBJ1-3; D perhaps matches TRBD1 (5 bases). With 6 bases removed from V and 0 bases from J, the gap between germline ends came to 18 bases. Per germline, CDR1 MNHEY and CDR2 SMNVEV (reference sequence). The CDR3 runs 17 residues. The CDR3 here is CASSKNHAGLSGNTIYF. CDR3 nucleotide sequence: TGTGCCAGCAGCAAGAACCACGCAGGGCTCTCTGGAAACACCATATATTTT.